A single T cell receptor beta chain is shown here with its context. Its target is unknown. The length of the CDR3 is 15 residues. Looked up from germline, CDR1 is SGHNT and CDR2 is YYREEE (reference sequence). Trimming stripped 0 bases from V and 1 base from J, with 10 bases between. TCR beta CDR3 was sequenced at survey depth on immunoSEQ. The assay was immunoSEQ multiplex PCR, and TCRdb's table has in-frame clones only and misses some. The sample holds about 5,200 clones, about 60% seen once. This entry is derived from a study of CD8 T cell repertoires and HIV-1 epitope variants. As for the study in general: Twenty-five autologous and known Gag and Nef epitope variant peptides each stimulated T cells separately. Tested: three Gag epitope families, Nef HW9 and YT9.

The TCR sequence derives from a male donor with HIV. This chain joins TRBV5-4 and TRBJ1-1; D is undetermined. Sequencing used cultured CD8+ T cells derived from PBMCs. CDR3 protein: CASSLGSDWNTEAFF. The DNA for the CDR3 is TGTGCCAGCAGCTTGGGATCGGACTGGAACACTGAAGCTTTCTTT.